Shown below are 15 T cell receptor beta chains from a single sample sequenced in a study of OX40 agonist ivuxolimab in advanced cancers. Some clones are missing from TCRdb's copy, which holds only in-frame ones; the method was immunoSEQ multiplex PCR. The sample lists under 25,000 clones; 83% were seen once. Sample: CD4+ or CD8+ T cells sorted from blood, taken in a trial of the OX40 agonist ivuxolimab. These receptor sequences come from an adult with an advanced solid tumor such as melanoma, head and neck, liver or kidney cancer.

The chain recombines TRBV14 with TRBJ1-2; D unclear. The CDR3 extends over 13 amino acids. Trimming took off 1 base at V and 6 bases at J, with 9 bases between the two ends. Germline-derived CDR1 and CDR2 are SGHDN and FVKESK. The DNA for the CDR3 is TGTGCCAGCAGCCAAGGCGGAGAAAATGGCTACACCTTC. This gives the protein CASSQGGENGYTF.

This chain uses TRBV6-5 with TRBJ1-5; weak D call: TRBD1 (5 bases). Trimming took off 6 bases at V and 5 bases at J, with 14 bases between the two ends. CDR1 and CDR2 from the germline V gene are MNHEY and SVGAGI. This CDR3 spans 14 amino acids. The CDR3 reads CASSPGPGHQPQHF. The DNA of the CDR3 is TGTGCCAGCAGCCCGGGCCCAGGGCATCAGCCCCAGCATTTT.

This chain uses TRBV27 with TRBJ1-5; TRBD1 aligns across 7 bases. This CDR3 region has 17 residues. In germline, CDR1 is MNHEY, CDR2 SMNVEV (reference sequence). The junction had 11 bases not matched to a gene; V was cut back by 6 bases and J by 0 bases. CDR3 in DNA: TGTGCCAGCAGGTTAACAGGGGCGGCGAATAGCAATCAGCCCCAGCATTTT. Amino acids: CASRLTGAANSNQPQHF.

The genes are TRBV25-1 and TRBJ2-6; D remains ambiguous. This CDR3 comprises 14 residues. The germline V gene has CDR1 MGHDK and CDR2 SYGVNS. Trimming removed 4 bases at V and 1 base at J, with 5 bases between. The CDR3 DNA reads TGTGCCAGCAGTGTGGGATCTGGGGCCAACGTCCTGACTTTC. Amino acid sequence: CASSVGSGANVLTF. The variable domain in full, with the rest retrieved from reference TRBV25-1 and TRBJ2-6, is EADIYQTPRYLVIGTGKKITLECSQTMGHDKMYWYQQDPGMELHLIHYSYGVNSTEKGDLSSESTVSRIRTEHFPLTLESARPSHTSQYLCASSVGSGANVLTFGAGSRLTVL.

This clone is medium-sized by share. The chain is built from TRBV7-8 and TRBJ2-7; 7 positions match TRBD1. Germline V gene sequence: CDR1 SGHVS, CDR2 FQNEAQ. With V trimmed by 10 bases and J by 1 base, 10 bases remained unmatched. This CDR3 has 14 amino acids. The CDR3 DNA sequence: TGTGCCACTGAAGACAGGGAAGGTTCCTACGAGCAGTACTTC. Protein: CATEDREGSYEQYF.

The rearrangement links TRBV29-1 to TRBJ1-2; no clear D. This CDR3 spans 12 amino acids. The germline V gene has CDR1 SQVTM and CDR2 ANQGSEA. Trimming took off 3 bases at V and 6 bases at J, with 11 bases between the two ends. The CDR3 sequence is CSVDKDMNGYTF. The CDR3 coding sequence is TGCAGCGTTGACAAGGATATGAATGGCTACACCTTC.

The genes are TRBV19 and TRBJ1-1, with TRBD1 matching over 7 bases. V shed 4 bases, J shed 7 bases, and the junction held 18 bases outside the gene matches. The germline gives CDR1 LNHDA, CDR2 SQIVND (reference sequence). This CDR3 is 17 amino acids long. The CDR3 protein is CASSTPWEGANLNEAFF. In DNA, the CDR3 is TGTGCCAGTAGTACCCCGTGGGAGGGGGCCAACCTCAATGAAGCTTTCTTT.

The CDR3 loop reads CASSPAHLGLGWTQYF. The CDR3 DNA reads TGTGCCAGCAGCCCCGCCCACCTGGGGTTGGGATGGACCCAGTACTTC. The chain uses TRBV14 and TRBJ2-5; D is unclear. The V end was cut by 4 bases, the J end by 7 bases, with 22 bases between. CDR1 and CDR2 from the germline V gene are SGHDN and FVKESK. CDR3 length equals 16 residues.

Of note for this clone: One end of the junction varies from germline; a read error may be responsible. The V gene is TRBV7-9, the J gene TRBJ2-5; 8 positions agree with TRBD1. The CDR3 has 15 amino acids. The germline V gene encodes CDR1 SEHNR and CDR2 FQNEAQ (reference sequence). The CDR3 coding sequence is TGTGCCAGCAGCTTAGGGGCCTTGGACAGGGTGTGGATGGACTTC. Translating gives CASSLGALDRVWMDF.

This chain uses TRBV11-2 with TRBJ2-2, with 7 bases lining up with TRBD2. The CDR3 runs 16 residues. J gave up 6 bases and V 3 bases, and 10 bases lay outside the gene matches. The germline V gene encodes CDR1 SGHAT and CDR2 FQNNGV. The CDR3 nucleotides are TGTGCCAGCAGCTTTTTTTTTGCGGGAGACCCCGGGGAGCTGTTTTTT. Its translation is CASSFFFAGDPGELFF.

The V and J genes are TRBV7-2 and TRBJ2-5, with D unresolved. V was trimmed by 6 bases and J by 0 bases, leaving 5 bases between them. Germline V gene sequence: CDR1 SGHTA, CDR2 FQGNSA. CDR3 length: 12 amino acids. CDR3 region: CASSSYQETQYF. CDR3 coding DNA: TGTGCCAGCAGTTCGTACCAAGAGACCCAGTACTTC.

In its sample, this clone is medium-sized (0.01 to 0.1%). The rearrangement joins TRBV6-1 to TRBJ1-3, with D uncertain. The CDR3 loop spans 15 amino acids. Germline loops: CDR1 MNHNS, CDR2 SASEGT. The ends were cut back, 1 base at V and 0 bases at J, with 7 bases in the middle. In DNA, the CDR3 is TGTGCCAGCAGTGAAGGTCTGAACTCTGGAAACACCATATATTTT. This codes for CASSEGLNSGNTIYF.

The V gene is TRBV7-9, the J gene TRBJ1-1; TRBD1 aligns across 8 bases. The germline gives CDR1 SEHNR, CDR2 FQNEAQ (reference sequence). The CDR3 has 15 amino acids. Unmatched junction bases numbered 10, after V lost 4 bases and J lost 6 bases. The CDR3 sequence is CASSYSGTGRSEAFF. As DNA, the CDR3 is TGTGCCAGCAGCTACTCCGGGACAGGAAGGTCTGAAGCTTTCTTT.

The chain has TRBV2 and TRBJ2-7; 7 bases are shared with TRBD2. Germline lookup yields CDR1 SNHLY and CDR2 FYNNEI. The trim removed 10 bases at V and 6 bases at J, leaving 9 bases unmatched. CDR3 length: 12 residues. For the CDR3, the DNA is TGTGCCACCGGACTAGTCCCATTCGAGCAGTACTTC. Translated, it gives CATGLVPFEQYF. The full variable domain, its missing parts supplied by reference TRBV2 and TRBJ2-7, is EPEVTQTPSHQVTQMGQEVILRCVPISNHLYFYWYRQILGQKVEFLVSFYNNEISEKSEIFDDQFSVERPDGSNFTLKIRSTKLEDSAMYFCATGLVPFEQYFGPGTRLTVT.

The chain uses TRBV28 and TRBJ1-2; D remains ambiguous. The CDR3 is 14 amino acids. V lost 6 bases and J lost 4, with 15 bases in between. Germline-derived CDR1 and CDR2 are MDHEN and SYDVKM. The CDR3 DNA reads as TGTGCCAGCAGCCAAATACTTGGGTTCTATGGCTACACCTTC. Translated, it gives CASSQILGFYGYTF.